This TCR beta chain was profiled in a study of cytomegalovirus exposure and HLA in healthy donors. CDR1 is SEHNR, CDR2 FQNEAQ, per germline (reference sequence). The CDR3 has 14 residues. Deletions cut 1 base from V and 7 bases from J, with 11 bases between. The PCR ran on 60 Vbeta and 13 Jbeta primers. The data were produced by immunoSEQ multiplex PCR, yet TCRdb's version contains in-frame clones alone and is incomplete. The data show approximately 170,000 clones, with roughly two thirds seen just once and 2.8% held by the top ten. The specimen was PBMCs. The gene calls are TRBV7-9 and TRBJ1-5; D uncertain. The sequence came from a woman in her thirties or forties in good health and CMV-seropositive. As DNA, the CDR3 is TGTGCCAGCAGCTTAGGCGAGGGAAACCAGCCCCAGCATTTT. Residues: CASSLGEGNQPQHF. Using reference TRBV7-9 and TRBJ1-5 for the parts outside the CDR3, the full variable domain is DTGVSQNPRHKITKRGQNVTFRCDPISEHNRLYWYRQTLGQGPEFLTYFQNEAQLEKSRLLSDRFSAERPKGSFSTLEIQRTEQGDSAMYLCASSLGEGNQPQHFGDGTRLSIL.